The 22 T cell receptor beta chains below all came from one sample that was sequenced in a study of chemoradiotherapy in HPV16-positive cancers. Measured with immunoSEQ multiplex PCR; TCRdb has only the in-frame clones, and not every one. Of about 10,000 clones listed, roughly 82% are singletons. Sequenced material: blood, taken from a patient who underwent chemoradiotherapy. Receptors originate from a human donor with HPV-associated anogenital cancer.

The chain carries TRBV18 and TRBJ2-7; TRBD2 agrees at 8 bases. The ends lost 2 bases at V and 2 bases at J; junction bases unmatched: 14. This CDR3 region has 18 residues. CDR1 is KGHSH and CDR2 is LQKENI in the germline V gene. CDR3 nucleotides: TGTGCCAGCTCACCAAGGGGTGGGGGAAGCGGGGGCGCCTACGAGCAGTACTTC. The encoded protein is CASSPRGGGSGGAYEQYF.

The CDR3 nucleotides read TGTGCCAGCAGCTTGGCGTCAGGGGCGGCAGATACGCAGTATTTT. Encoded protein: CASSLASGAADTQYF. The J gene is TRBJ2-3, the V gene TRBV5-4; possibly TRBD1 for D (6 bases). Germline V gene sequence: CDR1 SGHNT, CDR2 YYREEE (reference sequence). The CDR3 extends over 15 amino acids. V dropped 0 bases and J dropped 4 bases, with 12 bases sitting between them.

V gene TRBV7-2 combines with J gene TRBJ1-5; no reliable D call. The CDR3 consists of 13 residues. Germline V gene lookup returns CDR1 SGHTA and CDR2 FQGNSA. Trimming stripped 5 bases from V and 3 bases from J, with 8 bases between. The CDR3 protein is CASSLIDNQPQHF. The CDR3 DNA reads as TGTGCCAGCAGCCTCATAGACAATCAGCCCCAGCATTTT. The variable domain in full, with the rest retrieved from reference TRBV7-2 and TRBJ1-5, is GAGVSQSPSNKVTEKGKDVELRCDPISGHTALYWYRQSLGQGLEFLIYFQGNSAPDKSGLPSDRFSAERTGGSVSTLTIQRTQQEDSAVYLCASSLIDNQPQHFGDGTRLSIL.

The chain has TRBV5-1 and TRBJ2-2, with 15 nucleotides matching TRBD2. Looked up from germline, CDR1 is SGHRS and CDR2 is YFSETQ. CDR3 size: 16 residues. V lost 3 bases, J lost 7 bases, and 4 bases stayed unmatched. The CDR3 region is CASSWTSGGAGGELFF. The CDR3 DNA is TGCGCCAGCAGCTGGACTAGCGGGGGGGCCGGCGGGGAGCTGTTTTTT.

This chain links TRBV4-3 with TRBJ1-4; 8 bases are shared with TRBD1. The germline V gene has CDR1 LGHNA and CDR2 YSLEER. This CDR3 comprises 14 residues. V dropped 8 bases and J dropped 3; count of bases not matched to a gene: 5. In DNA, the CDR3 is TGCGCCAGCTCCCAGACAGGGGCTAATGAAAAACTGTTTTTT. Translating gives CASSQTGANEKLFF.

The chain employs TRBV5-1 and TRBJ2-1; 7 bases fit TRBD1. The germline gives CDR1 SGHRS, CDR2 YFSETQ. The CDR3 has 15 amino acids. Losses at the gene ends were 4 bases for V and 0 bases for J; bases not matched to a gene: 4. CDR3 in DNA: TGCGCCAGCAGCATACAGGGGAGCTCCTACAATGAGCAGTTCTTC. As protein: CASSIQGSSYNEQFF. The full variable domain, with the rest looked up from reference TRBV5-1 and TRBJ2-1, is KAGVTQTPRYLIKTRGQQVTLSCSPISGHRSVSWYQQTPGQGLQFLFEYFSETQRNKGNFPGRFSGRQFSNSRSEMNVSTLELGDSALYLCASSIQGSSYNEQFFGPGTRLTVL.

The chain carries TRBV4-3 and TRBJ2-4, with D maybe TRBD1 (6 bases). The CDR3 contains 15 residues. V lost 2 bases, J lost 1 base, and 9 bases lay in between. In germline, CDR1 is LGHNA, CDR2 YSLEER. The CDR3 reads CASSQTGLAKNIQYF. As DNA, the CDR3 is TGCGCCAGCAGCCAAACAGGGTTGGCCAAAAACATTCAGTACTTC.

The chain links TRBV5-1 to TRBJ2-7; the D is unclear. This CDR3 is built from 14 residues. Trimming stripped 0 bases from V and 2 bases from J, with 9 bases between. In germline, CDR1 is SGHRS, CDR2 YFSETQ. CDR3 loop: CASSLEQPAYEQYF. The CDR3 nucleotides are TGCGCCAGCAGCTTGGAACAGCCTGCCTACGAGCAGTACTTC.

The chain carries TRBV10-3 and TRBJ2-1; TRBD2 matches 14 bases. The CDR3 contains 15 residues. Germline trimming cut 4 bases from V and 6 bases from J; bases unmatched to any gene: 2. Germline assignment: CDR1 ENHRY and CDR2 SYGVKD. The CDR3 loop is CAISGLAGGTNEQFF. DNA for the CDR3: TGTGCCATCAGTGGACTAGCGGGGGGGACCAATGAGCAGTTCTTC.

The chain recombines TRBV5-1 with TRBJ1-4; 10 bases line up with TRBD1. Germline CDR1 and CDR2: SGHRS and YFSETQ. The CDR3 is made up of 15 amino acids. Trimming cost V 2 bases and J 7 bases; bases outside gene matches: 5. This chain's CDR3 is CASSLGDRGFEKLFF. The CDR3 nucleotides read TGCGCCAGCAGCTTAGGGGACAGGGGTTTTGAAAAACTGTTTTTT. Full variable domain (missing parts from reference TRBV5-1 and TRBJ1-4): KAGVTQTPRYLIKTRGQQVTLSCSPISGHRSVSWYQQTPGQGLQFLFEYFSETQRNKGNFPGRFSGRQFSNSRSEMNVSTLELGDSALYLCASSLGDRGFEKLFFGSGTQLSVL.

The CDR3 loop reads CASSLRDGNSPLHF. The CDR3 DNA reads as TGTGCCAGCAGCCTCAGGGACGGAAATTCACCCCTCCACTTT. This chain uses TRBV9 with TRBJ1-6, with D perhaps matching TRBD1 (5 bases). CDR1 is SGDLS, CDR2 YYNGEE, per germline. V lost 4 bases to trimming and J lost 7 bases, with 12 bases between them. The CDR3 spans 14 residues.

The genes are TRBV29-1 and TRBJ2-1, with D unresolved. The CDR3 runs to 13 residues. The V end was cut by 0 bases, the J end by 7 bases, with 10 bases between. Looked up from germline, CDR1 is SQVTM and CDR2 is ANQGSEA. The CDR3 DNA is TGCAGCGTTGAAGAAATGCTGGGAAATGAGCAGTTCTTC. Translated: CSVEEMLGNEQFF.

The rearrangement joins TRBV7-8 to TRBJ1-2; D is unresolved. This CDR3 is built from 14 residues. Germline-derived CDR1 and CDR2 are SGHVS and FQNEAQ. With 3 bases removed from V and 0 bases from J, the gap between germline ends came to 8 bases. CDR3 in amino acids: CASSLPGANYGYTF. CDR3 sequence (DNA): TGTGCCAGCAGCTTGCCGGGAGCTAACTATGGCTACACCTTC.

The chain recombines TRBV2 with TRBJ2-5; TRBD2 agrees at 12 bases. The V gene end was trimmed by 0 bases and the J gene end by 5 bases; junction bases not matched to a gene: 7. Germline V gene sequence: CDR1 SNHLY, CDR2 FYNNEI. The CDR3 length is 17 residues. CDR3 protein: CASSEAWLAGGRETQYF. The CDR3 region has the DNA TGTGCCAGCAGTGAAGCATGGCTAGCGGGGGGGCGGGAGACCCAGTACTTC.

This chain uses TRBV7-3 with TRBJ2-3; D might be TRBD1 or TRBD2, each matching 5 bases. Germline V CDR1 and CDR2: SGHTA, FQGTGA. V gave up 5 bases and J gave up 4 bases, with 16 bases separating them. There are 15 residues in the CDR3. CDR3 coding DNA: TGTGCCAGCAGCCGAACCGGGGCTCGGGCAGATACGCAGTATTTT. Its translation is CASSRTGARADTQYF. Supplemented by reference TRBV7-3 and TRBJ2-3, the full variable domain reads GAGVSQTPSNKVTEKGKYVELRCDPISGHTALYWYRQSLGQGPEFLIYFQGTGAADDSGLPNDRFFAVRPEGSVSTLKIQRTERGDSAVYLCASSRTGARADTQYFGPGTRLTVL.

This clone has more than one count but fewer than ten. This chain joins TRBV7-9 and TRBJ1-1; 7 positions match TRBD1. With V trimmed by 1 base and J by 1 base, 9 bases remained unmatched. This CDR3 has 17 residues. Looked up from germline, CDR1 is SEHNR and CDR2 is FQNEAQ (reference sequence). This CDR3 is CASSLDPSWTGNTEAFF. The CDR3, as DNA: TGTGCCAGCAGCTTAGACCCCTCTTGGACAGGGAACACTGAAGCTTTCTTT.

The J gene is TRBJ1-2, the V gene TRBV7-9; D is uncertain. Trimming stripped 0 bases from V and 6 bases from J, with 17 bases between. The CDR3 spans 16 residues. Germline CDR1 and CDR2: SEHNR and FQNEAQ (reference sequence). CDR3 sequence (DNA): TGTGCCAGCAGCTTAGCGCTTAGGACTTCCGACCATGGCTACACCTTC. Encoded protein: CASSLALRTSDHGYTF.

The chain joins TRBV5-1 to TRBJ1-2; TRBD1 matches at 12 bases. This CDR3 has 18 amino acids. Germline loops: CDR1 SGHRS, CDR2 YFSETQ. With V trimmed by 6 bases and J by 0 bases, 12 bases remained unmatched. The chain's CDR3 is CASNPHGTGGSSNYGYTF. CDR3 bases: TGCGCCAGCAATCCCCATGGGACAGGGGGCTCGTCTAACTATGGCTACACCTTC.

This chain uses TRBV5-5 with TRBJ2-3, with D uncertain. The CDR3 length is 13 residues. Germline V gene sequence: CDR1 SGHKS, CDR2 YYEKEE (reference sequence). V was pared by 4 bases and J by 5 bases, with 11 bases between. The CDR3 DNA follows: TGTGCCAGCAGCCAGCCCACAATAGATACGCAGTATTTT. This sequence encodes CASSQPTIDTQYF.

CDR3 sequence reads: CAIAGGEGTEAFF. The DNA of the CDR3 is TGTGCCATCGCAGGGGGCGAGGGCACTGAAGCTTTCTTT. The V gene is TRBV2, the J gene TRBJ1-1; 8 nucleotides match TRBD1. The CDR3 extends over 13 amino acids. Trimming took 10 bases from V and 4 from J; bases not matched to a gene: 8. Looked up from germline, CDR1 is SNHLY and CDR2 is FYNNEI.

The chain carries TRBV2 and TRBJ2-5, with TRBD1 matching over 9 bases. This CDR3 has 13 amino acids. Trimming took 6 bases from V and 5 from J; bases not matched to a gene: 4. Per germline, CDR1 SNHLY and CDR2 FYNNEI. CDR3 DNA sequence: TGTGCCAGCAGAGGGACAGGGACGGAGACCCAGTACTTC. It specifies CASRGTGTETQYF.

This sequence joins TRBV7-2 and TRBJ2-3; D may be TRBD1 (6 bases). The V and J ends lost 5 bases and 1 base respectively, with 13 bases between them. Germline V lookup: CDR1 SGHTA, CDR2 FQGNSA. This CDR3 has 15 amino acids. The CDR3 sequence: CASSRGRTGTDTQYF. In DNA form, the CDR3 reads TGTGCCAGCAGCCGAGGTCGGACAGGCACAGATACGCAGTATTTT.